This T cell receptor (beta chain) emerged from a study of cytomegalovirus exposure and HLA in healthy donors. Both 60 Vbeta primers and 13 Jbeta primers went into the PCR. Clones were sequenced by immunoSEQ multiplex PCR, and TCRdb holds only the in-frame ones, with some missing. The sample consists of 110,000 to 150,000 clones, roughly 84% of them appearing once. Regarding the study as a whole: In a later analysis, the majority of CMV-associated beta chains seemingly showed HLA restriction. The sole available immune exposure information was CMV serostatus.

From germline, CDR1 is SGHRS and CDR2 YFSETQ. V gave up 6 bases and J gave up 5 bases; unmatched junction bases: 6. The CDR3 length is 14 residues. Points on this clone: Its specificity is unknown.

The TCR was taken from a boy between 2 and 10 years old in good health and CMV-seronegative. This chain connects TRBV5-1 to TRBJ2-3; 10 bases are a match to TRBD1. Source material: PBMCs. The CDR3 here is CASNPGTGVDTQYF. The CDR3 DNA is TGCGCCAGCAACCCCGGGACAGGGGTAGATACGCAGTATTTT. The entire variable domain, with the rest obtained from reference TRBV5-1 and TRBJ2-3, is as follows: KAGVTQTPRYLIKTRGQQVTLSCSPISGHRSVSWYQQTPGQGLQFLFEYFSETQRNKGNFPGRFSGRQFSNSRSEMNVSTLELGDSALYLCASNPGTGVDTQYFGPGTRLTVL.